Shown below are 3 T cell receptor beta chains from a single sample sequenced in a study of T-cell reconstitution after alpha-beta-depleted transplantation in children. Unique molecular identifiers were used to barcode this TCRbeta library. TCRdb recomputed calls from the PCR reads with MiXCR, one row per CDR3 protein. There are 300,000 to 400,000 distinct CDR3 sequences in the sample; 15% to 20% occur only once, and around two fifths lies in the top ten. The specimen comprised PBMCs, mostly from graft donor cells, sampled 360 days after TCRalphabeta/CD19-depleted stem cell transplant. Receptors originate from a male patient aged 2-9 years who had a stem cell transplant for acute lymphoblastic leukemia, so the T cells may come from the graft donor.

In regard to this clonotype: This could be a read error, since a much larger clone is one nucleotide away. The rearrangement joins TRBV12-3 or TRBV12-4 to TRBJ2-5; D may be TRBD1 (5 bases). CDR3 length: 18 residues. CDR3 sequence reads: CARSPFNPRNRQQETQYF. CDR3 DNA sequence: TGTGCCCGCAGCCCTTTCAACCCCCGCAATAGACAGCAAGAGACCCAGTACTTC.

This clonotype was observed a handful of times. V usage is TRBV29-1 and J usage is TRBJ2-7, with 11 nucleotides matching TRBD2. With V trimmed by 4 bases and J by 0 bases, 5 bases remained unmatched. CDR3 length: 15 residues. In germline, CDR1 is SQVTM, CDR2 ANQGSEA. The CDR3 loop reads CSVATSGGSSYEQYF. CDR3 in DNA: TGCAGCGTTGCCACTAGCGGGGGAAGCTCCTACGAGCAGTACTTC.

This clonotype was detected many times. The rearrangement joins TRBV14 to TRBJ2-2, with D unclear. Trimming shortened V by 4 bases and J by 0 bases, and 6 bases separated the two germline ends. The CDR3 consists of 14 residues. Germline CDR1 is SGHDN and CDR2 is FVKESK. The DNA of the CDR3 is TGTGCCAGCAGCCGACGGACGAACACCGGGGAGCTGTTTTTT. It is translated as CASSRRTNTGELFF.